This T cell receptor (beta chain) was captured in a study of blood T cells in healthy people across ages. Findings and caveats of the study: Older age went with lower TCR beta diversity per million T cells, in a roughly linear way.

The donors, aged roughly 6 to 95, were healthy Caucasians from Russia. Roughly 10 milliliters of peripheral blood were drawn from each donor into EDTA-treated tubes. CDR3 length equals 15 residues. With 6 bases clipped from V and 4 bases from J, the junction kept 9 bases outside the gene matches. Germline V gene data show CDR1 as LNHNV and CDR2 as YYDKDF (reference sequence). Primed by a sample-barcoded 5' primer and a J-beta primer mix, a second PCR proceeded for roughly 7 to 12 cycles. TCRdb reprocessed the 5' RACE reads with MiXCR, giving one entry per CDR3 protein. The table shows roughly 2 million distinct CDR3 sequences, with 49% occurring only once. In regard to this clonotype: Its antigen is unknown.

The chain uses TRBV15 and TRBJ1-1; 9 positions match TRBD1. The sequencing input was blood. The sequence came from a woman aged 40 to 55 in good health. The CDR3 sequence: CATRKTGTGITEAFF. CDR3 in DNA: TGTGCCACCAGGAAAACCGGGACAGGGATCACTGAAGCTTTCTTT.